A single T cell receptor (beta chain) is shown here with its context. This sample was taken from a study of blood T cell repertoires in COVID-19. On the study more broadly: Samples representing acute and convalescent COVID-19 were sourced from the United States, Italy and Spain. Sources were T cells, B-cell-depleted T cells, or PBMCs; the material itself was cDNA or gDNA.

Germline lookup yields CDR1 SGHRS and CDR2 YFSETQ. V lost 4 bases to trimming and J lost 3 bases, with 20 bases between them. The CDR3 runs 18 residues. Original processing notes: For nucleated cells, counts were estimated from reference gene primer amplification. Only in-frame clones appear in the TCRdb table, and some are missing; sequencing was by immunoSEQ multiplex PCR. The D gene and trimming were derived from the DNA, and the V and J assignments and clone size from that table. Of about 330,000 clones in the sample, around 83% were seen once. The sequence came from a woman aged 50 to 60 with acute or convalescent COVID-19. The sequenced sample consisted of peripheral blood. The chain employs TRBV5-1 and TRBJ2-6; D is possibly TRBD2 (6 bases). The CDR3 reads CASSNGGTELFGANVLTF. For the CDR3, the DNA is TGCGCCAGCAGCAACGGAGGGACGGAGCTCTTTGGGGCCAACGTCCTGACTTTC. The full variable domain, in which reference TRBV5-1 and TRBJ2-6 provide the parts outside the CDR3, is KAGVTQTPRYLIKTRGQQVTLSCSPISGHRSVSWYQQTPGQGLQFLFEYFSETQRNKGNFPGRFSGRQFSNSRSEMNVSTLELGDSALYLCASSNGGTELFGANVLTFGAGSRLTVL.